The 32 T cell receptor beta chains below all came from one sample that was sequenced in a study of T cell responses to AZD1222 COVID-19 vaccine. The assay was immunoSEQ multiplex PCR, and TCRdb's table has in-frame clones only and misses some. The sample gives roughly 110,000 clones, roughly 90% of which show up once; approximately 5% is in the top ten. Sample: peripheral blood, taken on day 0 of AZD1222 vaccination. The receptors derive from an adult in good health.

This rearrangement joins TRBV28 to TRBJ1-2; D unresolved. CDR1 MDHEN and CDR2 SYDVKM come from the germline V gene. The ends were cut back, 5 bases at V and 1 base at J, with 14 bases in the middle. This CDR3 is built from 15 residues. CDR3 region: CASSNSGRVNYGYTF. DNA of the CDR3: TGTGCCAGCAGTAACTCGGGGAGGGTTAACTATGGCTACACCTTC.

This clone came up once. The V call is TRBV18, the J call TRBJ2-1; a weak D match, TRBD2 (5 bases). Germline V gene lookup returns CDR1 KGHSH and CDR2 LQKENI. The CDR3 consists of 15 residues. V was pared by 0 bases and J by 4 bases, with 10 bases between. CDR3 DNA: TGTGCCAGCTCACCACCGTCGCTAGCATACAATGAGCAGTTCTTC. This translates into CASSPPSLAYNEQFF.

This sequence joins TRBV25-1 and TRBJ1-2; a possible D gene is TRBD1 (5 bases). There are 14 residues in the CDR3. The ends were cut back, 2 bases at V and 6 bases at J, with 13 bases in the middle. Germline V gene data show CDR1 as MGHDK and CDR2 as SYGVNS. In nucleotides, the CDR3 is TGTGCCAGCAGTGAAACAGGCAGGGAACATGGCTACACCTTC. Protein sequence: CASSETGREHGYTF.

V and J are TRBV5-8 and TRBJ2-7, with 11 bases matching TRBD1. CDR1 and CDR2 from the germline V gene are SGHTS and YDEGEE. This CDR3 has 14 amino acids. Losses at the gene ends were 4 bases for V and 3 bases for J; bases not matched to a gene: 3. In nucleotides, the CDR3 is TGTGCCAGCAGCCCGGGACAGGGGGACTACGAGCAGTACTTC. Its protein is CASSPGQGDYEQYF.

This chain links TRBV28 with TRBJ1-5; D gene ambiguous. Per germline, CDR1 MDHEN and CDR2 SYDVKM. Trimming left V 0 bases short and J 1 base short, with 4 bases between. The CDR3 length is 14 residues. In nucleotides, the CDR3 is TGTGCCAGCAGTTTATGGCAAAGCAATCAGCCCCAGCATTTT. The encoded protein is CASSLWQSNQPQHF.

The chain couples TRBV29-1 to TRBJ2-3; D not resolved. This CDR3 region has 10 residues. Germline V gene sequence: CDR1 SQVTM, CDR2 ANQGSEA. With 7 bases removed from V and 4 bases from J, the gap between germline ends came to 6 bases. Here the CDR3 reads CSGGPDTQYF. CDR3 nucleotide sequence: TGCAGCGGAGGTCCAGATACGCAGTATTTT.

Concerning this clone itself: The junction does not match germline at one end; this may be a read error. V gene TRBV5-1 combines with J gene TRBJ2-1, with a possible D match to TRBD1 (5 bases). Germline assignment: CDR1 SGHRS and CDR2 YFSETQ. The CDR3 is 15 amino acids. DNA for the CDR3: TGCGCCAGCAGCTTGGTGCCAGGGTCTGACAATGAGCGGTTCTTC. Translating gives CASSLVPGSDNERFF.

J is TRBJ1-4 and V is TRBV28; 7 bases map to TRBD1. The germline V gene encodes CDR1 MDHEN and CDR2 SYDVKM. With 5 bases clipped from V and 5 bases from J, the junction kept 17 bases outside the gene matches. This CDR3 is built from 18 residues. The CDR3 region has the DNA TGTGCCAGCAGTCCTCGACAGGGTGGGTACGGGGACAATGAAAAACTGTTTTTT. Translating gives CASSPRQGGYGDNEKLFF.

This chain links TRBV5-1 with TRBJ1-1, with D maybe TRBD1 (5 bases). CDR1 is SGHRS and CDR2 is YFSETQ in the germline V gene. The CDR3 covers 13 residues. V gave up 2 bases and J gave up 5 bases, with 10 bases separating them. The CDR3: CASSLQVRTEAFF. DNA for the CDR3: TGCGCCAGCAGCTTACAGGTTAGGACTGAAGCTTTCTTT.

This sequence joins TRBV2 and TRBJ2-1; 7 bases map to TRBD2. The CDR3 covers 14 residues. The V gene end was trimmed by 5 bases and the J gene end by 8 bases; junction bases not matched to a gene: 9. Per the germline V gene, CDR1 is SNHLY and CDR2 is FYNNEI. CDR3 nucleotide sequence: TGTGCCAGCAGTCGGACTAGGGTAGATGATGAGCAGTTCTTC. Encoded protein: CASSRTRVDDEQFF. The whole variable domain, filled in from reference TRBV2 and TRBJ2-1, reads EPEVTQTPSHQVTQMGQEVILRCVPISNHLYFYWYRQILGQKVEFLVSFYNNEISEKSEIFDDQFSVERPDGSNFTLKIRSTKLEDSAMYFCASSRTRVDDEQFFGPGTRLTVL.

The CDR3 spells CASSPGAAGELFF. The CDR3 bases are TGTGCCAGCTCACCAGGGGCGGCCGGGGAGCTGTTTTTT. This chain uses TRBV18 with TRBJ2-2; maybe TRBD1 (5 bases). CDR3 length: 13 residues. Trimming cost V 2 bases and J 6 bases, with 7 bases left between them. Germline-derived CDR1 and CDR2 are KGHSH and LQKENI.

V is TRBV9 and J is TRBJ2-1; TRBD2 agrees at 9 bases. The V and J ends lost 0 bases and 10 bases, in that order; junction bases with no gene match: 11. This CDR3 is built from 16 residues. The germline V gene encodes CDR1 SGDLS and CDR2 YYNGEE. The CDR3 sequence is CASSVEMAGGPEEQFF. Here the CDR3 DNA reads TGTGCCAGCAGCGTAGAGATGGCGGGAGGGCCGGAGGAGCAGTTCTTC.

This clone was counted a single time. The chain is built from TRBV12-3 or TRBV12-4 and TRBJ1-1; no reliable D call. The CDR3 has 13 amino acids. V was pared by 2 bases and J by 4 bases, with 8 bases between. CDR3 sequence (DNA): TGTGCCAGCAGTTTAAGTCCCCCCACTGAAGCTTTCTTT. Amino acid sequence: CASSLSPPTEAFF.

The chain recombines TRBV5-1 with TRBJ2-2, with TRBD2 matching over 14 bases. With V trimmed by 5 bases and J by 7 bases, 7 bases remained unmatched. The CDR3 covers 16 residues. CDR1 is SGHRS and CDR2 is YFSETQ in the germline V gene. The CDR3 here is CASRAQGLAGVGELFF. CDR3 DNA: TGCGCCAGCAGGGCTCAGGGACTAGCGGGAGTCGGGGAGCTGTTTTTT.

The J gene is TRBJ2-7, the V gene TRBV6-6, with a tentative D call TRBD2 (5 bases). There are 13 residues in the CDR3. The ends were cut back, 6 bases at V and 3 bases at J, with 12 bases in the middle. The germline V gene has CDR1 MNHNY and CDR2 SVGAGI (reference sequence). The CDR3 region has the DNA TGTGCCAGCAGCCCGCCCGGGATCTACGAGCAGTACTTC. Translated: CASSPPGIYEQYF.

The chain carries TRBV12-2 and TRBJ2-1. TRBV12-2 is labeled a pseudogene. The CDR3 is 15 residues long. CDR3 nucleotide sequence: TGTGCAAGTCGCTTACGGGACGGACAATCGGATGAGCAGTTCTTC. Amino acid sequence: CASRLRDGQSDEQFF.

This clone appeared once. The genes are TRBV7-9 and TRBJ1-1, with 10 bases that match TRBD1. Germline values: CDR1 SEHNR, CDR2 FQNEAQ (reference sequence). V shed 4 bases, J shed 2 bases, and the junction held 7 bases outside the gene matches. This CDR3 is 16 amino acids long. The CDR3 region is CASSYPTGGPNTEAFF. The CDR3 DNA is TGTGCCAGCAGCTACCCGACAGGGGGCCCTAACACTGAAGCTTTCTTT.

The chain recombines TRBV6-2 or TRBV6-3 with TRBJ2-7; D gene uncertain. This CDR3 region has 13 residues. Germline V gene data show CDR1 as MNHEY and CDR2 as SVGEGT. The V gene lost 6 bases and the J gene lost 3 bases, with 12 bases spanning the gap. This CDR3 is CASSADRYYEQYF. The CDR3, as DNA: TGTGCCAGCAGCGCGGACCGATACTACGAGCAGTACTTC.

The chain has TRBV7-3 and TRBJ1-1; possible D gene TRBD1, 5 bases. CDR3 length: 13 residues. Trimming left V 1 base short and J 11 bases short, with 14 bases between. Germline-derived CDR1 and CDR2 are SGHTA and FQGTGA. The CDR3 sequence is CASSLNLPGPAFF. The DNA of the CDR3 is TGTGCCAGCAGCTTAAATCTTCCGGGGCCCGCTTTCTTT.

The chain links TRBV11-2 to TRBJ1-3; D not resolved. The ends were cut back, 5 bases at V and 4 bases at J, with 9 bases in the middle. The germline CDR1 and CDR2 sequences are SGHAT and FQNNGV. The CDR3 extends over 13 amino acids. CDR3 protein: CASSPGRGNTIYF. CDR3 nucleotides: TGTGCCAGCAGCCCCGGGCGGGGAAACACCATATATTTT.

The rearrangement joins TRBV9 to TRBJ2-1; tentative D call: TRBD1 (5 bases). The CDR3 spans 15 residues. Trimming stripped 4 bases from V and 7 bases from J, with 18 bases between. Germline V gene lookup returns CDR1 SGDLS and CDR2 YYNGEE. The CDR3 DNA follows: TGTGCCAGCAGCAAGGGGAATGGGCTGGGGAATGAGCAGTTCTTC. Its protein product is CASSKGNGLGNEQFF.

This clone has only one observation. The CDR3 here is CASSPPGGLGQPQHF. CDR3 nucleotides: TGTGCCAGCAGCCCCCCAGGGGGCTTAGGACAGCCCCAGCATTTT. This chain links TRBV7-2 with TRBJ1-5, with 8 bases aligning to TRBD1. CDR1 is SGHTA, CDR2 FQGNSA, per germline. There are 15 residues in the CDR3. J gave up 7 bases and V 5 bases, and 10 bases lay outside the gene matches.

The rearrangement uses TRBV6-5 and TRBJ1-1; D is possibly TRBD1 (5 bases). The V and J ends lost 4 bases and 8 bases respectively, with 8 bases between them. Germline-derived CDR1 and CDR2 are MNHEY and SVGAGI. The CDR3 length is 11 residues. Written as DNA, the CDR3 is TGTGCCAGCAGTTGGGGGGGAGAAGCTTTCTTT. This gives the protein CASSWGGEAFF.

V gene TRBV15 combines with J gene TRBJ1-3; D remains unclear. Trimming removed 0 bases at V and 0 bases at J, with 6 bases between. The CDR3 length is 15 residues. Germline lookup yields CDR1 LNHNV and CDR2 YYDKDF (reference sequence). The CDR3 loop is CATSREGLSGNTIYF. For the CDR3, the DNA is TGTGCCACCAGCAGAGAAGGGCTCTCTGGAAACACCATATATTTT.

The chain couples TRBV5-4 to TRBJ1-4, with 9 bases matching TRBD1. With V trimmed by 4 bases and J by 6 bases, 4 bases remained unmatched. The CDR3 covers 14 residues. Germline V CDR1 and CDR2: SGHNT, YYREEE (reference sequence). For the CDR3, the DNA is TGTGCCAGCAGCCGGACAGGGGATGATGAAAAACTGTTTTTT. This gives the protein CASSRTGDDEKLFF.

The rearrangement uses TRBV7-9 and TRBJ2-2; D unclear. Germline loops: CDR1 SEHNR, CDR2 FQNEAQ (reference sequence). This CDR3 is built from 14 residues. The V gene lost 4 bases and the J gene lost 2 bases, with 8 bases spanning the gap. CDR3 residues: CASSSKSNTGELFF. The CDR3, as DNA: TGTGCCAGCAGCTCCAAAAGTAACACCGGGGAGCTGTTTTTT. Full variable domain (rest looked up from reference TRBV7-9 and TRBJ2-2): DTGVSQNPRHKITKRGQNVTFRCDPISEHNRLYWYRQTLGQGPEFLTYFQNEAQLEKSRLLSDRFSAERPKGSFSTLEIQRTEQGDSAMYLCASSSKSNTGELFFGEGSRLTVL.

The chain is built from TRBV5-1 and TRBJ1-1, with D perhaps matching TRBD1 (6 bases). Trimming pared 4 bases from V and 5 bases from J, leaving 18 bases between. CDR1 is SGHRS and CDR2 is YFSETQ in the germline V gene. The CDR3 totals 15 residues. CDR3 in amino acids: CASSHGGGGVTEAFF. The CDR3 coding sequence is TGCGCCAGCAGCCACGGGGGCGGTGGAGTTACTGAAGCTTTCTTT.

The chain has TRBV27 and TRBJ2-7; D is unresolved. This CDR3 comprises 13 residues. CDR1 and CDR2 from the germline V gene are MNHEY and SMNVEV (reference sequence). V dropped 2 bases and J dropped 3 bases, with 8 bases sitting between them. Written as DNA, the CDR3 is TGTGCCAGCAGTTTAGACGGGTTCTACGAGCAGTACTTC. Encoded protein: CASSLDGFYEQYF.

The chain recombines TRBV7-9 with TRBJ2-7; TRBD1 matches at 11 bases. The CDR3 has 14 amino acids. Germline V gene data show CDR1 as SEHNR and CDR2 as FQNEAQ (reference sequence). With V trimmed by 5 bases and J by 6 bases, 6 bases remained unmatched. The CDR3 coding sequence is TGTGCCAGCAGCCCTTTGGGACAGGGGGGCGAGCAGTACTTC. Translating gives CASSPLGQGGEQYF.

The chain has TRBV7-2 and TRBJ2-7; D may be TRBD1 or TRBD2 (7 bases each). The CDR3 spans 17 residues. V lost 5 bases and J lost 3, with 23 bases in between. Germline-derived CDR1 and CDR2 are SGHTA and FQGNSA. The CDR3 region is CASSLLQGGGSLYEQYF. The CDR3 nucleotides are TGTGCCAGCAGCCTCCTCCAGGGGGGCGGGAGTCTCTACGAGCAGTACTTC.

In nucleotides, the CDR3 is TGTGCCAGCACCATAGACAGGGCCTCCTACGAGCAGTACTTC. It specifies CASTIDRASYEQYF. The chain combines TRBV6-6 with TRBJ2-7; TRBD1 agrees at 7 bases. CDR1 and CDR2 (germline): MNHNY, SVGAGI (reference sequence). The CDR3 is 14 residues long. V lost 7 bases and J lost 0; bases outside the gene matches: 6.

This sequence joins TRBV3-1 (or the pseudogene TRBV3-2) and TRBJ1-5; tentatively, D is TRBD1 (6 bases). The V gene's germline CDR1 is LGHDT and CDR2 YNNKEL (reference sequence). The CDR3 loop spans 13 amino acids. V lost 4 bases to trimming and J lost 4 bases, with 8 bases between them. CDR3 nucleotide sequence: TGTGCCAGCAGCCGGACAGATAATCAGCCCCAGCATTTT. This translates into CASSRTDNQPQHF.